This T cell receptor beta chain comes out of a study of blood T cell repertoires in COVID-19. Overall study: COVID-19 samples from acute and convalescent phases originated in the United States, Italy and Spain.

Trimming removed 3 bases from V and 5 bases from J; junction bases left unmatched: 5. The CDR3 contains 15 residues. Germline CDR1 is MNHEY and CDR2 is SMNVEV (reference sequence). Per the study methods: Amplification with reference gene primers provided the estimates of nucleated cell counts. Data came from immunoSEQ multiplex PCR; TCRdb stores just in-frame clones and leaves some out. That table furnishes V, J and clone size, whereas the DNA furnished D and trimming. This repertoire shows more than 300,000 clones, more than 70% found once; its top ten account for about 1.6%. Source material: peripheral blood. The TCR was taken from a woman in her forties or fifties with acute or convalescent COVID-19. The V call is TRBV27, the J call TRBJ2-2, with TRBD1 matching 8 bases. The CDR3 here is CASSFLTGATGELFF. As DNA, the CDR3 is TGTGCCAGCAGTTTTTTGACAGGGGCTACCGGGGAGCTGTTTTTT.